This entry describes one TCR beta chain. Antigen unknown. This clone may be a read error of a much larger clone one base away. The length of the CDR3 is 16 residues. Germline assignment: CDR1 SGDLS and CDR2 YYNGEE. This sample was included in a study of T cells after yellow fever vaccination. Study-wide findings and caveats: Few clonotypes appeared in both CD4 and CD8 compartments. Abundant clonotypes from the bulk population could get into FACS-sorted repertoires as contaminants.

For TCR, cDNA came from 5'RACE template switching, which added a universal primer site and UMIs. Using its own MiXCR run on the 5' RACE reads, TCRdb lists one record per CDR3 protein. The sample lists about 120,000 distinct CDR3 sequences, 7.5% to 9.5% occurring once. The source material was CD8+ T cells sorted from PBMCs, sampled 45 days after the yellow fever booster vaccination. This sequence joins TRBV9 and TRBJ2-2; 10 positions agree with TRBD1. This TCR derives from a man aged 30-40 years who received the YFV17D yellow fever vaccine. The CDR3 coding sequence is TGTACCAGCAGCTCACCCCGGACAGGGGGGACCGGGGAGCTGTTTTTT. This translates into CTSSSPRTGGTGELFF. The variable domain in full, with the rest retrieved from reference TRBV9 and TRBJ2-2, is DSGVTQTPKHLITATGQRVTLRCSPRSGDLSVYWYQQSLDQGLQFLIQYYNGEERAKGNILERFSAQQFPDLHSELNLSSLELGDSALYFCTSSSPRTGGTGELFFGEGSRLTVL.